This is a list of T cell receptor beta chains from one sample in a study of response to subunit inactivated influenza vaccine. TCRdb analysed the RT-PCR reads with MiXCR anew, one entry per CDR3 protein. The sample holds under 950,000 distinct CDR3 sequences, 20% to 25% seen once. Source: PBMCs from blood, taken about 5 days after vaccination. All receptors come from a man in his fifties or sixties who received an inactivated influenza vaccine. The CDR3 runs from the conserved cysteine through the conserved F or W. The D gene is left open where the match is weak. Clone size is stated in some rows and not others, as once, few, many or a class when expanded.

>TRBJ2-5|TRBD1|TRBV25-1|few
CASNLGSGGQETQYF
TGTGCCAGCAACTTAGGGTCAGGGGGCCAAGAGACCCAGTACTTC
>TRBJ2-5|-|TRBV5-5|-
CASSAWGTETQYF
TGTGCCAGCAGCGCCTGGGGCACAGAGACCCAGTACTTC
>TRBJ2-3|-|TRBV7-2|few
CASSPLNVGTDTQYF
TGTGCCAGCAGCCCACTGAATGTGGGCACAGATACGCAGTATTTT
>TRBJ1-4|-|TRBV18|once
CASSPGNFVKLFF
TGTGCCAGCTCACCCGGGAATTTTGTAAAACTGTTTTTT
>TRBJ2-1|-|TRBV28|-
CASRGVQGSSYNEQFF
TGTGCCAGCAGAGGGGTACAGGGTAGCTCCTACAATGAGCAGTTCTTC
>TRBJ1-2|TRBD1|TRBV7-2|-
CASRETGGIYGYTF
TGTGCCAGCAGGGAGACAGGGGGGATCTATGGCTACACCTTC
>TRBJ2-7|-|TRBV20-1|once
CSARELGKYGQYF
TGCAGTGCGAGAGAACTGGGCAAATACGGGCAGTACTTC
>TRBJ1-2|TRBD1|TRBV11-2|-
CASSLAPGTGSYGYTF
TGTGCCAGCAGCTTAGCCCCCGGGACAGGAAGCTATGGCTACACCTTC
>TRBJ2-1|-|TRBV4-1|-
CASSQGGLPEQFF
TGCGCCAGCAGCCAAGGGGGACTCCCTGAGCAGTTCTTC
>TRBJ2-1|-|TRBV18|many
CASSPPGLIDEQFF
TGTGCCAGCTCACCACCTGGACTAATTGATGAGCAGTTCTTC
>TRBJ2-1|-|TRBV12-3/TRBV12-4|many
CASSLPDGNEQFF
TGTGCCAGCAGCCTCCCGGATGGGAATGAGCAGTTCTTC
>TRBJ2-5|-|TRBV18|-
CASSPFESQETQYF
TGTGCCAGCTCCCCATTCGAGTCCCAAGAGACCCAGTACTTC
>TRBJ2-3|-|TRBV7-2|-
CASSQPSSRTQYF
TGTGCCAGCAGCCAACCTTCTAGTCGCACGCAGTATTTT
>TRBJ1-2|-|TRBV10-3|-
CAITKDGYGYTF
TGTGCCATCACCAAGGACGGATATGGCTACACCTTC
>TRBJ2-1|TRBD1|TRBV6-1|-
CASSTDRVAYNEQFF
TGTGCCAGCAGCACCGACAGGGTAGCCTACAATGAGCAGTTCTTC
>TRBJ1-5|-|TRBV5-1|few
CASSLQDPSNQPQHF
TGCGCCAGCAGCTTACAGGACCCAAGCAATCAGCCCCAGCATTTT
>TRBJ1-1|-|TRBV28|-
CASSRPGQSTEAFF
TGTGCCAGCAGCCGACCGGGACAAAGCACTGAAGCTTTCTTT
>TRBJ1-6|-|TRBV27|-
CASSLNYNSPLHF
TGTGCCAGCAGTTTAAACTATAATTCACCCCTCCACTTT
>TRBJ1-1|-|TRBV20-1|-
CSARDRPLHTEAFF
TGCAGTGCTAGAGACAGACCCTTGCACACTGAAGCTTTCTTT
>TRBJ1-2|-|TRBV20-1|-
CSARASYGYTF
TGCAGTGCTCGGGCCTCTTATGGCTACACCTTC
>TRBJ2-5|-|TRBV12-3/TRBV12-4|-
CASSFGQSETQYF
TGTGCCAGCAGTTTTGGTCAGTCAGAGACCCAGTACTTC
>TRBJ2-5|TRBD2|TRBV7-6|few
CASTGLAGETQYF
TGTGCCAGCACCGGACTAGCCGGTGAGACCCAGTACTTC
>TRBJ1-2|TRBD1|TRBV7-9|-
CASSEGQGAGYTF
TGTGCCAGCAGCGAGGGACAGGGGGCGGGTTACACCTTC
>TRBJ2-3|-|TRBV20-1|few
CSARDSLLTDTQYF
TGCAGTGCTAGGGACTCCCTACTCACAGATACGCAGTATTTT
>TRBJ2-4|-|TRBV3-1|few
CASSQITGLAKNIQYF
TGTGCCAGCAGCCAGATCACGGGACTAGCCAAAAACATTCAGTACTTC
>TRBJ2-1|-|TRBV21-1|-
CASSKWAEANHEQFF
TGTGCCAGCAGCAAATGGGCCGAAGCCAATCATGAGCAGTTCTTT
>TRBJ1-5|-|TRBV5-1|few
CASSLEGERNQPQHF
TGCGCCAGCAGCTTGGAGGGGGAAAGGAATCAGCCCCAGCATTTT
>TRBJ2-3|TRBD2|TRBV15|few
CATSKLAGAEWRVQYF
TGTGCCACCAGCAAACTAGCGGGAGCTGAATGGAGGGTACAGTATTTT
>TRBJ2-7|TRBD1|TRBV20-1|-
CSARRTGEYEQYF
TGCAGTGCTAGGAGGACAGGGGAATACGAGCAGTACTTC
>TRBJ1-1|TRBD1|TRBV29-1|few
CSVVTGGNTEAFF
TGCAGCGTTGTCACAGGGGGTAACACTGAAGCTTTCTTT
>TRBJ1-2|-|TRBV12-3/TRBV12-4|few
CASSLGAGCTF
TGTGCCAGCAGTTTAGGGGCAGGGTGCACCTTC
>TRBJ2-3|TRBD2|TRBV2|few
CASKSGARTDTQYF
TGTGCCAGTAAAAGCGGGGCCCGCACAGATACGCAGTATTTT
>TRBJ1-1|-|TRBV20-1|-
CSASRPGNTEAFF
TGCAGTGCCAGCAGGCCGGGGAACACTGAAGCTTTCTTT
>TRBJ2-2|-|TRBV12-3/TRBV12-4|few
CASSSRGWGTGELFF
TGTGCCAGCAGTTCAAGGGGATGGGGCACCGGGGAGCTGTTTTTT
>TRBJ2-1|-|TRBV6-1|many
CASSALSSYNEQFF
TGTGCCAGCAGTGCACTAAGCTCCTACAATGAGCAGTTCTTC
>TRBJ2-2|-|TRBV6-1|once
CASSPAWGGTGELFF
TGTGCCAGCAGTCCCGCTTGGGGCGGCACCGGGGAGCTGTTTTTT
>TRBJ2-1|-|TRBV7-8|few
CASSLAHPPSYNEQFF
TGTGCCAGCAGCTTAGCGCACCCCCCCTCCTACAATGAGCAGTTCTTC
>TRBJ2-1|TRBD1|TRBV4-1|few
CASSHLPGQGNNEQFF
TGCGCCAGCAGCCACTTACCGGGACAGGGCAACAATGAGCAGTTCTTC
>TRBJ2-3|-|TRBV12-3/TRBV12-4|many
CASSPRTLGWDTQYF
TGTGCCAGCAGCCCCCGGACTCTTGGGTGGGATACGCAGTATTTT
>TRBJ1-2|-|TRBV5-1|-
CASSLYKDSYGYTF
TGCGCCAGCAGCTTGTATAAAGATTCCTATGGCTACACCTTC
>TRBJ2-1|-|TRBV7-6|-
CASSYPLGPNNEQFF
TGTGCCAGCAGCTACCCCCTGGGGCCGAACAATGAGCAGTTCTTC
>TRBJ2-6|TRBD1|TRBV5-1|-
CASSNTGVGANVLTF
TGCGCCAGCAGCAACACAGGGGTTGGGGCCAACGTCCTGACTTTC
>TRBJ2-3|-|TRBV28|-
CASKKQVDTQYF
TGTGCCAGCAAAAAACAGGTGGATACGCAGTATTTT
>TRBJ2-1|TRBD1|TRBV3-1|-
CASSQRYRDSNEQFF
TGTGCCAGCAGCCAGCGGTACCGGGACAGCAATGAGCAGTTCTTC
>TRBJ1-5|-|TRBV10-3|-
CAISESSGNQPQHF
TGTGCCATCAGTGAGAGCTCGGGGAATCAGCCCCAGCATTTT
>TRBJ1-6|TRBD1|TRBV9|-
CASSSTGTGDSPLHF
TGTGCCAGCAGCTCCACCGGGACAGGGGATTCACCCCTCCACTTT
>TRBJ2-7|TRBD1|TRBV19|-
CASSPRDRVGEQYF
TGTGCCAGTAGTCCCCGGGACAGGGTCGGCGAGCAGTACTTC
>TRBJ1-2|-|TRBV7-9|-
CASSEIGGVNYGYTF
TGTGCCAGCAGCGAAATAGGAGGCGTGAACTATGGCTACACCTTC
>TRBJ2-1|-|TRBV11-2|few
CASSYPPRDSDEQFF
TGTGCCAGCAGCTATCCCCCCCGTGACAGTGATGAGCAGTTCTTC
>TRBJ2-5|-|TRBV12-3/TRBV12-4|few
CASSLTAAETQYF
TGTGCCAGCAGTTTGACGGCGGCGGAGACCCAGTACTTC
>TRBJ2-1|-|TRBV5-6|-
CASSLFDSGYNEQFF
TGTGCCAGCAGCTTGTTCGACAGTGGGTACAATGAGCAGTTCTTC
>TRBJ2-4|TRBD1|TRBV12-3/TRBV12-4|-
CASRRTGLENIQYF
TGTGCCAGCAGGAGGACAGGGTTGGAAAACATTCAGTACTTC
>TRBJ2-2|-|TRBV5-4|few
CASQLGAGNTGELFF
TGTGCCAGCCAACTAGGGGCGGGGAACACCGGGGAGCTGTTTTTT
>TRBJ1-6|-|TRBV6-1|many
CASSPRSSYNSPLHF
TGTGCCAGCAGTCCCCGGAGTTCCTATAATTCACCCCTCCACTTT
>TRBJ1-5|TRBD1|TRBV7-2|-
CASSFGGQGTNQPQHF
TGTGCCAGCAGCTTCGGAGGACAGGGGACAAATCAGCCCCAGCATTTT